The present entry profiles one T cell receptor beta chain with its context. Antigen specificity is unknown. This specimen comes from a study of cytotoxic CD8 clonotypes in ibrutinib-treated CLL. Notes on the study in general: Clonality climbed at ibrutinib response, then dropped toward baseline at progression.

The method was immunoSEQ multiplex PCR; TCRdb's version includes in-frame clones alone and lacks a portion of them. The sample comprises tens of thousands of clones, almost 70% of which are singletons, and around a quarter rests with the top ten. Germline V lookup: CDR1 MDHEN, CDR2 SYDVKM. This CDR3 comprises 15 residues. Trimming cost V 11 bases and J 5 bases, with 25 bases left between them. The source of this sequence is a human donor with chronic lymphocytic leukemia. Sequenced material: PBMCs, taken before ibrutinib treatment. The chain combines TRBV28 with TRBJ2-7; D perhaps matches TRBD2 (5 bases). CDR3 amino acids: CAALENGVGLNEQYF. The CDR3 coding sequence is TGTGCCGCGCTGGAGAACGGGGTCGGGCTTAACGAGCAGTACTTC.